This T cell receptor beta chain derives from a study of cytomegalovirus exposure and HLA in healthy donors (dated by TCRdb to 2017 to 2019). About the full investigation: In an earlier analysis of 587 of the donors, 250 to 350 Gb of sequence data and 117 million unique TCR beta sequences from some 170 million T cells were reported. An early release covering 500 to 750 HLA-typed donors comprised about 290 gigabases of sequencing data and around 80 million unique TCR sequences. The genetic ancestry cluster associated with self-reported Caucasian donors included 81% of the roughly 360 genotyped donors. The study aimed to test whether cataloging public T cell receptors could reveal signatures of past pathogen exposure. Using immunosequencing, the study profiled T cell repertoires from about 610 subjects and related those repertoires to cytomegalovirus serostatus. A separate validation cohort of over a hundred different subjects was used in addition to the roughly 700-subject first cohort. High-throughput TCR immunosequencing, statistical association of individual TCRs with disease status, and machine learning were combined to predict cytomegalovirus infection status. In a later analysis, previously published TCR beta repertoires from several hundred donors were re-analyzed and high-resolution HLA genotyping was added so that TCR occurrence patterns could be studied. Rather than drawing on any new phenotypic data, the later analysis identified candidate immune exposures from TCR beta sequences and the way those sequences occurred across donors. An earlier analysis of approximately 630 of the donors applied high-throughput TCR beta sequencing to assess whether each TCR beta V gene segment acted as functional or pseudogenic. Donor age, sex, ethnicity and CMV serostatus were compiled alongside the repertoire data. In a later genetic analysis, genome-wide SNP genotypes for 398 of the 666 donors were used, and that subset was treated as a discovery cohort. Every repertoire in the discovery cohort had been generated on one and the same sequencing platform. Class I and class II HLA loci were covered by the typing at four-digit resolution. The number of donors typed differed by locus, with about 629-630 for A, B, C, DRB1 and DQB1, around 560 for DQA1, over 600 for DPA1, and 450 to 480 for DPB1. Because of strong linkage in the cohort, roughly five DR-DQ haplotypes were treated as single units for association and clustering. On average, roughly 200,000 unique TCR beta nucleotide sequences were sequenced per donor among a few hundred genotyped donors of the cohort, with roughly 18% of those sequences being non-productive. Summary of the overall study and its limitations: Linkage disequilibrium might explain the correlated functional status among segregating V segments, but an unknown experimental factor could not be ruled out. The study listed 150 to 200 TCR beta chains as associated with cytomegalovirus. CMV serostatus was the only immune exposure information available for the cohort. Some IMGT-functional V segments, including TRBV6-2 and TRBV6-3, could not be distinguished by the 87-base-pair reads and were therefore excluded. A cluster of highly shared sequence variants was judged likely to represent a technical artifact of the sequencing pipeline. A further reported finding was that TCR beta sequences accurately predicted the HLA-A and HLA-B alleles for most subjects in the first cohort. A later analysis found that HLA-associated TCR beta chains were more clonally expanded and had lower generation probabilities than equally common non-associated chains. Several of the top co-occurrence clusters appeared to be linked to parvovirus B19, influenza, CMV and Epstein-Barr virus, according to a later analysis. Presence/absence analyses assumed roughly uniform sequencing depth across donors, an assumption that may not hold. An association between a missense DCLRE1C variant and V-gene and J-gene trimming of TCR beta chains was found in a later genetic analysis and replicated in an independent cohort. Some 15 rarely observed V segments, including chromosome 9 orphons, were excluded from the earlier analysis of about 610 of the donors because counts were too low. Compared with the 666-donor mean, donors in an Asian-associated ancestry cluster had fewer N-insertions in productive TCRs, according to a later genetic analysis. Most TCR sequences were seen in very few donors, while some public TCRs were found in many individuals. Strong co-occurrence of HLA alleles, especially DR and DQ, made assigning TCR associations to individual alleles difficult. Cytomegalovirus status was reported to be diagnosed by the classifier with high specificity and sensitivity in both the original and validation cohorts. In a later analysis, most CMV-associated TCR beta chains were found to appear HLA-restricted, with HLA associations seemingly driven largely by CMV exposure. In a later analysis, 15,000 to 20,000 TCR beta sequences were associated with specific HLA alleles at a false discovery rate of 0.05. According to a later analysis, TCR association rates differed among HLA loci, with DRB1 alleles showing the most associated TCRs and HLA-C alleles showing the fewest. A few of the identified cytomegalovirus-associated TCR beta chains were confirmed in vitro to be specific for cytomegalovirus antigens. In an earlier analysis of more than 500 of the donors, most TCR beta V segments appeared in productive rearrangements about 90% or about 30% of the time, broadly matching IMGT annotations. It was suggested by the authors that the approach could potentially be generalized to other disease states and immunological phenotypes. This cohort had only TCR beta chains sequenced, and the lack of alpha or paired-chain data limited which features could be detected. HLA typing was unavailable for some donors at each locus, so association tests used only the typed subset.

The cohort was made up of roughly 670 healthy bone marrow donors. At the time of sampling, every cohort member was nominally healthy, though immune exposures that went unrecorded were likely present. The donor tested CMV seropositive and was one of the 289 seropositive cohort members. A peripheral blood sample was collected from each donor, and TCR beta sequencing was performed on peripheral blood mononuclear cells. Genomic DNA extraction from the blood cell samples was performed with the Qiagen DNeasy Blood Extraction Kit. A note on this clone: Its antigen is currently not known. Within one base of it there is no much larger clone, and no base qualities were kept.

Receptor libraries were prepared by the immunoSEQ multiplex PCR assay. For the multiplex PCR, a mixture combining 60 forward primers for TCR Vbeta segments and 13 reverse primers for TCR Jbeta segments was used. The CDR3 region of rearranged TCR beta genes was amplified from genomic DNA by a multiplex PCR assay. The Illumina HiSeq System was used to sequence the amplified TCR beta libraries as 87-base-pair reads. On the study's bioinformatics: Across the 700 or so repertoires, a later analysis counted 80 million or so unique TCR beta chains, 9 million to 14 million of which were shared by at least two donors. Raw reads were error-corrected and collapsed into unique sequences with a nearest-neighbor algorithm that merged closely related sequences to remove PCR and sequencing errors. Alignment of CDR3 sequences to IMGT reference sequences was used to assign V, D and J gene segments. For a sequence to be retained, a match of at least six nucleotides to both a V gene segment and a J gene segment was required. Rearrangements were classified as productive when the CDR3 lacked stop codons and remained in frame with V and J, and all other rearrangements were classified as non-productive. CDR3 was defined by IMGT convention, running from the second conserved V-encoded cysteine to the conserved J-encoded phenylalanine. Sequences without an unambiguous match to a single V gene segment were excluded from the earlier analysis of several hundred of the donors. In an earlier analysis of a few hundred of the donors, a V segment was called functional when productive rearrangements were above 56.7%, and segregating when the standard deviation between donors exceeded 5%. A statistical classification framework was built for diagnosing cytomegalovirus status from the catalog of TCR beta chain sequences. In a later analysis, V and J genes were assigned by comparing TCR nucleotide sequences against IMGT/GENE-DB human TR gene sequences. In a later analysis, CDR3 sequences and most-parsimonious VDJ recombination scenarios were assigned using the TCRdist pipeline. In a later analysis, each TCR beta chain was defined by its CDR3 amino acid sequence together with its V-gene family, and reads lacking a unique V-gene family were excluded. As a way to deal with suspected cross-contamination and a sequencing artifact, a later analysis dropped 450 to 700 nucleotide sequences that were highly shared and had low generation probability. For each public chain, a later analysis derived a clonal expansion index from normalized ranks of inferred template counts within each repertoire. Generation probabilities in a later analysis came from a VDJ recombination model fitted to out-of-frame rearrangements, and those results were checked against IGoR. Hypergeometric tests were used in a later analysis to score TCR-TCR, TCR-HLA and TCR-CMV co-occurrence, with a repertoire-size bias correction applied to the TCR pairs. To estimate false discovery rates, a later analysis permuted the HLA or CMV assignments 20 times. In a later analysis, co-occurring TCRs were grouped using DBSCAN, and TCRdist sequence similarity was added for clustering within HLA-allele-positive subsets. Co-occurrence clustering excluded repertoires with fewer than 30,000 or more than 120,000 public chains, plus five with anomalous nucleotide sharing. What TCRdb holds here is the immuneACCESS table cut down to in-frame rearrangements. Part of the clones is not present; checked against another copy, under half of the missing clones reflect an unresolved V gene, and the others are unexplained. V, J and clone size are taken as reported in that table, and D and trimming were inferred from the DNA itself. The sample contains under 200,000 clones, around four fifths of them found a single time. The biggest ten clones account for 7.4% of the sample.

The germline V gene (reference sequence) supplies CDR1 GTSNPN and CDR2 SVGIG. The CDR3 numbers 16 residues from cysteine through phenylalanine. Left in the record is the CDR3 DNA by itself, 48 bases read in frame from the first base. This chain joins TRBV30 to TRBJ2-5, with TRBD2 matching 10 junction bases. With the DNA end fitting TRBJ2-7 better, the J assignment may be wrong. This receptor was taken from a male donor in good health and CMV-seropositive. Source material: PBMCs. This receptor carries the CDR3 CAWTPSGRGGRDEQYF. The DNA is as follows: TGTGCCTGGACCCCCAGCGGGAGGGGCGGTCGGGACGAGCAGTACTTC.